The 5 T cell receptor beta chains in this list originate from one sample, sequenced in a study of T cells expressing NK-cell markers. TCRdb re-called the 5' RACE reads and gives one entry per CDR3 protein, without DNA. Its table lists a few hundred thousand distinct CDR3 sequences. The sequenced sample consisted of blood T cells: a sorted CD56 or NKG2C T cell subset, CD4+ or CD8+ T cells, or bulk PBMC T cells (not recorded which). The receptors here all came from a man in his late teens or twenties in good health.

This rearrangement joins TRBV19 to TRBJ2-1; TCRdb's assignment of TRBD2 cannot be checked, as there is no DNA. The CDR3 is made up of 11 amino acids. Germline CDR1 and CDR2: LNHDA and SQIVND (reference sequence). This CDR3 is CASGTGNEQFF.

The chain recombines TRBV12-3 or TRBV12-4 with TRBJ2-7; no DNA is available, so the TRBD2 call from TCRdb remains unchecked. The CDR3 length is 13 residues. The CDR3 loop is CASSFLHGYEQYF.

The chain carries TRBV19 and TRBJ2-2; TCRdb reports TRBD1, a call that lacks DNA to check it against. Germline V gives CDR1 LNHDA, CDR2 SQIVND (reference sequence). This CDR3 has 15 amino acids. The CDR3 reads CASSRADRHTGELFF.

The chain employs TRBV15 and TRBJ2-2; with no DNA, the TCRdb D assignment of TRBD2 cannot be verified. Germline-derived CDR1 and CDR2 are LNHNV and YYDKDF (reference sequence). The CDR3 length is 14 residues. The CDR3 region is CATSRDLEGGELFF.

The chain links TRBV20-1 to TRBJ2-1; TCRdb indicates TRBD1, and absent DNA this call remains unverified. Germline CDR1 is DFQATT and CDR2 is SNEGSKA (reference sequence). The CDR3 contains 14 residues. CDR3 amino acids: CSASSGGAVDEQFF.